The sequence of this T cell receptor beta chain was determined in a study of blood T cell repertoires in COVID-19. Those enrolled in Seattle joined during active infection and were followed longitudinally afterward. The CDR3 extends over 16 amino acids. Germline-derived CDR1 and CDR2 are SGHAT and FQNNGV. The V segment lost 1 base and the J segment 3 bases; nucleotides outside the gene matches: 6. Original methodology: How many nucleated cells were present was estimated from reference gene primer amplification. TCRdb keeps only in-frame clones here, not all; method: immunoSEQ multiplex PCR. The V and J calls and clone size come from that table; D and trimming were worked out from the DNA. The table has around 230,000 clones, about nine tenths seen once.

V usage is TRBV11-2 and J usage is TRBJ2-1; 7 nucleotides agree with TRBD2. The source material was peripheral blood. The clonotype was recovered from a man over 45 with COVID-19, enrolled during active disease. The CDR3 region is CASSLGGTTIYNEQFF. The DNA for the CDR3 is TGTGCCAGCAGCTTAGGTGGGACTACAATCTACAATGAGCAGTTCTTC.